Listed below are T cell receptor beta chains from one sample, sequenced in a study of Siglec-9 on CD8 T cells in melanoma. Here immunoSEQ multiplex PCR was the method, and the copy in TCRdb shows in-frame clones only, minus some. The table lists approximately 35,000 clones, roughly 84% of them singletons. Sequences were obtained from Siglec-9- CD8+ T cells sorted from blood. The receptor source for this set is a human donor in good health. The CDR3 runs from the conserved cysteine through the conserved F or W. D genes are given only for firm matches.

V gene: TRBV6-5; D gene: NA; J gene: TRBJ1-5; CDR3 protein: CASSSTGNSNQPQHF
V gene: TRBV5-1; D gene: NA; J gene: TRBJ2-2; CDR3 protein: CASSPGLNTGELFF
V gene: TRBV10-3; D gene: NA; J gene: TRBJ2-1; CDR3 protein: CAISEGTAAWNEQFF
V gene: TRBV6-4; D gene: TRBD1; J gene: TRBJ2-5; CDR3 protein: CASRLYETGRPVTQYF
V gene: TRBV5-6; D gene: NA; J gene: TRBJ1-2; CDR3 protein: CASSLAGESYGYTF
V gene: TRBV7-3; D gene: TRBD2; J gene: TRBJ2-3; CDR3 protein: CASSLSGGARDTQYF
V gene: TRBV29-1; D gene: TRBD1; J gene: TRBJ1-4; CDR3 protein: CSVADRGSEKLFF
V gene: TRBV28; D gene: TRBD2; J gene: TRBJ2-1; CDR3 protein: CASSGVLAVISSYNEQFF
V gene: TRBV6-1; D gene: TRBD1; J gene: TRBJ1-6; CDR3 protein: CASRGGTGGYSPLHF
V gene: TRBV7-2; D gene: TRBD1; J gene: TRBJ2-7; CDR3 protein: CASSLQGQGGSYEQYF
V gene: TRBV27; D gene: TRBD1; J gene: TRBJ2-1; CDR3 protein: CASSWSGTGGLEQFF
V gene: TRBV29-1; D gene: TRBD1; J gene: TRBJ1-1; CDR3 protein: CSVEDWTGEPEAFF
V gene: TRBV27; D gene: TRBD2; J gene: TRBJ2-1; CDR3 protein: CASSFLAGGPYNEQFF
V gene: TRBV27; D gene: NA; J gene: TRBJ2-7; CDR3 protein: CASSSTLTRARDEQYF
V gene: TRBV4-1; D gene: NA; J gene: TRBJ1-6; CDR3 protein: CASSHGDLRPPGPLLHF
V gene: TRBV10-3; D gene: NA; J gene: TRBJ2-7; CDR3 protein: CAITSGVGFSAYEQYF
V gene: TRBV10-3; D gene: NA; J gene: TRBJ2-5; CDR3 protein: CAISWGLGETQYF
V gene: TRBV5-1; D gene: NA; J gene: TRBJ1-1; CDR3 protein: CASSLMGGIPRDTEAFF
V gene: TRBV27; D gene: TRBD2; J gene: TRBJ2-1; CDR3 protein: CASSLISGGLYEQFF
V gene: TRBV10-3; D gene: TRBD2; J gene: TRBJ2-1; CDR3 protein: CAISVREGNEQFF
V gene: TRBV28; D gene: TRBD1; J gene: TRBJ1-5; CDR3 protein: CASSWDRDDQPQHF
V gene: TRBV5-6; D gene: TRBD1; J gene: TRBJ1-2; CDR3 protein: CASSFGTGTGYGYTF
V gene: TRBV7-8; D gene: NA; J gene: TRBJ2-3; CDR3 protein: CASSAGLGGIADTQYF
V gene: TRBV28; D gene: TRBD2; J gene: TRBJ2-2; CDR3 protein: CASNKISGESWGTGELFF
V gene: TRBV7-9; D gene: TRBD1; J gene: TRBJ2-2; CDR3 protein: CASSRGTGDPNTGELFF
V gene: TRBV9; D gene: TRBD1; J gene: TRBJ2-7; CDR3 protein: CASSVGDRGYEQYF
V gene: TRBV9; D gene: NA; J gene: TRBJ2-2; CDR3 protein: CASSGYTGELFF
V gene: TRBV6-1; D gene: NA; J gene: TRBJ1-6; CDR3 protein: CASSEEVVYNSPLHF
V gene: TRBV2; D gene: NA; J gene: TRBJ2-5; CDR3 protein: CASSEDSQETQYF
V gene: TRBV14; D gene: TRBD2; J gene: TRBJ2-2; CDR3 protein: CASRQSGRALGELFF
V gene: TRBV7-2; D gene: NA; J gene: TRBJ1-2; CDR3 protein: CASSLGAGENYGYTF
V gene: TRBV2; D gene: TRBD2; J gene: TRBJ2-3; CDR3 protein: CASSSAGEIPDTQYF
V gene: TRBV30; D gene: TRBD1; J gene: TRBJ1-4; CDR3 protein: CARQGADEKLFF
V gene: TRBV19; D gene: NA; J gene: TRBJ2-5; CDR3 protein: CASSIQAQETQYF
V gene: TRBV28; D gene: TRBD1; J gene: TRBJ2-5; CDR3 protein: CASSSWTGDQETQYF
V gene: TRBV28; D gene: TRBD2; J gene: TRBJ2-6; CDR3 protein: CASSLPPDSGRANVLTF
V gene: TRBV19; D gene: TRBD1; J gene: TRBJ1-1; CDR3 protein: CASSPGQGKVGNTEAFF
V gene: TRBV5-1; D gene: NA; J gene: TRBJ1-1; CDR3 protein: CASSSLGNTEAFF
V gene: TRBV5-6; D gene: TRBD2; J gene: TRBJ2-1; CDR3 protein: CASSGGGETYNEQFF
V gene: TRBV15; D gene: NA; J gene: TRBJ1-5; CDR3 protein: CATSSEGNSNQPQHF
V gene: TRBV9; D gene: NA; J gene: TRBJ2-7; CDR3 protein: CASSVVGSGSPEEQYF
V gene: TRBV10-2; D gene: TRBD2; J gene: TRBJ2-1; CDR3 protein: CASSAELAGVRHYNEQFF
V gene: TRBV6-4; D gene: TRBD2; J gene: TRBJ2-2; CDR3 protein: CASSDRAGDTGELFF
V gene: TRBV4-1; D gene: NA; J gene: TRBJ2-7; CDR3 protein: CASSQENRNSYEQYF
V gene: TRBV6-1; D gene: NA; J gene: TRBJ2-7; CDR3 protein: CASSEWGSYEQYF
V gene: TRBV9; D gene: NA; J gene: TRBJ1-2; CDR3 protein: CASSEGGNYGYTF
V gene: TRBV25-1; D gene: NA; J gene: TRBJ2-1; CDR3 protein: CASSELRRYNEQFF
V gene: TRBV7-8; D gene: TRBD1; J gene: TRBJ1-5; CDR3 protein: CASSQPGQSNQPQHF
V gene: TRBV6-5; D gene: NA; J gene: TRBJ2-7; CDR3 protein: CASSYRGLGEQYF
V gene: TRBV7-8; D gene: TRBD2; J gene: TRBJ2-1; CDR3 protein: CASSLRLAGVYNEQFF
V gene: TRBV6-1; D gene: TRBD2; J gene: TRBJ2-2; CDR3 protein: CASTSGLNTGELFF
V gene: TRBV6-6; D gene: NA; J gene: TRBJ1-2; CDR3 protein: CASGEKGYTF
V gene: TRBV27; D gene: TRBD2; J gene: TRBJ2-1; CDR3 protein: CASMASRGGGYNEQFF